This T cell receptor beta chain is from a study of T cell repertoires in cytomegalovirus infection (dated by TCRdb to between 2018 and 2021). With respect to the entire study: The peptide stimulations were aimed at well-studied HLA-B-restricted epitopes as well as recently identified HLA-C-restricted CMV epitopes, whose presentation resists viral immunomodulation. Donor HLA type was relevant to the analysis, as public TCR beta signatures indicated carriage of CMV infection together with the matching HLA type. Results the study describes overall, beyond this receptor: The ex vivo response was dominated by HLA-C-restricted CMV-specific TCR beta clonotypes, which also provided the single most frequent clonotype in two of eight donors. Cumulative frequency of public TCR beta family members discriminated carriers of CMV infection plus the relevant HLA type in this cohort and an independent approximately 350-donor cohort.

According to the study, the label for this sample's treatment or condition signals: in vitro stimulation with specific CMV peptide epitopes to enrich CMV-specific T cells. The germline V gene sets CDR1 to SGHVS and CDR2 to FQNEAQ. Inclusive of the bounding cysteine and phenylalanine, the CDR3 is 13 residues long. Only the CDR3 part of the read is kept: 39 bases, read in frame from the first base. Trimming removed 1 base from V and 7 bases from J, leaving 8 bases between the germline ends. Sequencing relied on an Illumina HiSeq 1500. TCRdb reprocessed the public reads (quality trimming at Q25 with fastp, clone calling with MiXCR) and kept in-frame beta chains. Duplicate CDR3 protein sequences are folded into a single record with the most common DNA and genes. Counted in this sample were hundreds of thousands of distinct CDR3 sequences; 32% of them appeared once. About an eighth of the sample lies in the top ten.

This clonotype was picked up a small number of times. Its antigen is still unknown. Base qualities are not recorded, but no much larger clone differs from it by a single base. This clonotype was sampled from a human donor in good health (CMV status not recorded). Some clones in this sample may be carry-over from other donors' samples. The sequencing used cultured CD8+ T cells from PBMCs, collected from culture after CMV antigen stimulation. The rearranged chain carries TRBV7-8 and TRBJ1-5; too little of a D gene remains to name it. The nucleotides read TGTGCCAGCAGCTTAGAGGTAATGCAGCCCCAGCATTTT. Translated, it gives CASSLEVMQPQHF. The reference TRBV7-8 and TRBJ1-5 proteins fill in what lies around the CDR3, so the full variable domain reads GAGVSQSPRYKVAKRGQDVALRCDPISGHVSLFWYQQALGQGPEFLTYFQNEAQLDKSGLPSDRFFAERPEGSVSTLKIQRTQQEDSAVYLCASSLEVMQPQHFGDGTRLSIL.